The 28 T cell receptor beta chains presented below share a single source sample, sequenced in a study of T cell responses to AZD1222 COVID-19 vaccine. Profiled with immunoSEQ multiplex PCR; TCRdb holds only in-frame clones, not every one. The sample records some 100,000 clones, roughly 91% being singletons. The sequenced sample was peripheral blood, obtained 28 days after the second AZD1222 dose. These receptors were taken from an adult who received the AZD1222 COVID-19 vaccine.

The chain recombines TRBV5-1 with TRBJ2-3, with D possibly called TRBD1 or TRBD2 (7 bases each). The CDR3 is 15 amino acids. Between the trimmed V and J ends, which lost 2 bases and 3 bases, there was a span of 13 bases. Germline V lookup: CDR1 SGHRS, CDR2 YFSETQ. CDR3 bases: TGCGCCAGCAGCTTTCACAGGGGAGGGACAGATACGCAGTATTTT. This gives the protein CASSFHRGGTDTQYF.

The CDR3 is CASSIGGSNSGNTIYF. CDR3 bases: TGTGCCAGTAGTATAGGGGGCAGCAACTCTGGAAACACCATATATTTT. The chain combines TRBV19 with TRBJ1-3; maybe TRBD1 (5 bases). The length of the CDR3 is 16 residues. Germline values: CDR1 LNHDA, CDR2 SQIVND (reference sequence). V dropped 1 base and J dropped 0 bases, with 10 bases sitting between them.

The CDR3 loop reads CASSLGTIPYEQYF. Written as DNA, the CDR3 is TGTGCCAGCAGCCTGGGGACTATACCATACGAGCAGTACTTC. The gene calls are TRBV7-9 and TRBJ2-7, with TRBD2 matching 7 bases. The CDR3 is made up of 14 amino acids. Trimming removed 5 bases from V and 4 bases from J; junction bases left unmatched: 8. Germline V gene data show CDR1 as SEHNR and CDR2 as FQNEAQ (reference sequence).

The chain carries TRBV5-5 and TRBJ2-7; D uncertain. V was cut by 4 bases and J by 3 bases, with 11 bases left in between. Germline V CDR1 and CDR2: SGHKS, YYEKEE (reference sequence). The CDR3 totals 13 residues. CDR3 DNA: TGTGCCAGCAGCCTCTTTCACGGCTACGAGCAGTACTTC. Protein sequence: CASSLFHGYEQYF.

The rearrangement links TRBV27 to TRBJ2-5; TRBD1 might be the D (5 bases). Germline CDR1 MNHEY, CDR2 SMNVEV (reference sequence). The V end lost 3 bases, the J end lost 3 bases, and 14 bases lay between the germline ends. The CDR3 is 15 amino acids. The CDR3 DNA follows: TGTGCCAGCAGTTTCCGTACGACAGCGAAAGAGACCCAGTACTTC. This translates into CASSFRTTAKETQYF.

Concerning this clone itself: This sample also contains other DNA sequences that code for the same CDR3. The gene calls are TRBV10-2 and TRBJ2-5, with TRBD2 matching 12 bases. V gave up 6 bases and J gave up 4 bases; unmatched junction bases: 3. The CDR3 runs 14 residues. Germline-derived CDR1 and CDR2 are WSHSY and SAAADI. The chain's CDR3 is CASRGGLAGETQYF. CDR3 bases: TGCGCCAGCAGGGGGGGACTAGCGGGAGAGACCCAGTACTTC.

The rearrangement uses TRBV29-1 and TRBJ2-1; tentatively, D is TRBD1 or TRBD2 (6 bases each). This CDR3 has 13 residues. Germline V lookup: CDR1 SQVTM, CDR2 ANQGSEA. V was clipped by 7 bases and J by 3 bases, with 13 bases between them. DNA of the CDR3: TGCAGCGCCGGAGGGGGGAACTACAATGAGCAGTTCTTC. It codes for CSAGGGNYNEQFF.

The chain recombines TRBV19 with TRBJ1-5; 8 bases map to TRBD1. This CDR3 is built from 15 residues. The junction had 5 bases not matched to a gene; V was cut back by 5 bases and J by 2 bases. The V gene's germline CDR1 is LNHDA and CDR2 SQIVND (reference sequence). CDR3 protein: CASSSGGVGNQPQHF. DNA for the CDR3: TGTGCCAGTAGTTCAGGGGGCGTGGGCAATCAGCCCCAGCATTTT.

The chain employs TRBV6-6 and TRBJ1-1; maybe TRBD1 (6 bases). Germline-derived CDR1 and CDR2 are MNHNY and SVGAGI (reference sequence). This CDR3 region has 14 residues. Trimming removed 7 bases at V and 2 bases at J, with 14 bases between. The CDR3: CASIPRTANTEAFF. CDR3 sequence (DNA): TGTGCCAGCATTCCCCGGACAGCCAACACTGAAGCTTTCTTT.

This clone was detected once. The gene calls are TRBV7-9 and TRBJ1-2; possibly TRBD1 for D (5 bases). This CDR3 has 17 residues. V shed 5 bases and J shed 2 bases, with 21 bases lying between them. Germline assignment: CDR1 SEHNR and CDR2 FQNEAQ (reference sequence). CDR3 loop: CASSQTGGNSENYGYTF. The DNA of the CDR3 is TGTGCCAGCAGCCAGACCGGGGGGAACAGTGAAAACTATGGCTACACCTTC.

The CDR3 region has the DNA TGTGCCAGCAGTGCTCAGGGGGCGGGTGAGCAGTTCTTC. It codes for CASSAQGAGEQFF. The V call is TRBV2, the J call TRBJ2-1, with 8 bases identical to TRBD1. The CDR3 runs 13 residues. The germline V gene has CDR1 SNHLY and CDR2 FYNNEI. With 4 bases clipped from V and 9 bases from J, the junction kept 5 bases outside the gene matches.

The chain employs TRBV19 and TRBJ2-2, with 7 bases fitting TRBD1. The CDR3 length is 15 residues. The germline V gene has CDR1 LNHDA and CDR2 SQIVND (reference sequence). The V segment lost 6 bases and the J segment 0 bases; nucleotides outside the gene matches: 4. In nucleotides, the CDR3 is TGTGCCAGTAGGACAGGGTCGGCGAACACCGGGGAGCTGTTTTTT. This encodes CASRTGSANTGELFF. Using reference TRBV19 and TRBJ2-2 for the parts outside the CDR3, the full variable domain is DGGITQSPKYLFRKEGQNVTLSCEQNLNHDAMYWYRQDPGQGLRLIYYSQIVNDFQKGDIAEGYSVSREKKESFPLTVTSAQKNPTAFYLCASRTGSANTGELFFGEGSRLTVL.

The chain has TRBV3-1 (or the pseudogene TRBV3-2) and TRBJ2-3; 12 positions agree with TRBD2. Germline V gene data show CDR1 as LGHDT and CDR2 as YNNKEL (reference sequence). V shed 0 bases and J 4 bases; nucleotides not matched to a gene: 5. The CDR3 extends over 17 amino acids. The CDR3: CASSQDRLAGGPDTQYF. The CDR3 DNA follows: TGTGCCAGCAGCCAAGACCGGCTAGCGGGAGGGCCAGATACGCAGTATTTT.

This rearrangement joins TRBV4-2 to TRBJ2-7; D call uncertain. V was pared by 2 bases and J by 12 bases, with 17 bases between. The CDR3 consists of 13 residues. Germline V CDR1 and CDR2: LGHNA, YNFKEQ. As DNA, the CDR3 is TGTGCCAGCAGCCAAAGGCTAGACACGCTTGGGTACTTC. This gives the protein CASSQRLDTLGYF.

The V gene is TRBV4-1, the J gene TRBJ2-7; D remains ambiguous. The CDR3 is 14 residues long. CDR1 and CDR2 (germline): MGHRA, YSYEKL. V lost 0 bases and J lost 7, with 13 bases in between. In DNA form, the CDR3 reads TGCGCCAGCAGCCAAGAGAAACAGCGTGGGGAGCAGTACTTC. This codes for CASSQEKQRGEQYF.

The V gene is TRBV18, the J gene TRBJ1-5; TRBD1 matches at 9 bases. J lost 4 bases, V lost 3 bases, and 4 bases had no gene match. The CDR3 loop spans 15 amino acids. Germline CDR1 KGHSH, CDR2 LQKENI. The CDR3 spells CASSPGTGLNQPQHF. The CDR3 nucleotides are TGTGCCAGCTCACCCGGGACAGGGCTAAATCAGCCCCAGCATTTT.

CDR3 protein: CASSPRLARGDEQYF. CDR3 bases: TGTGCCAGCTCACCCCGACTAGCCAGGGGAGACGAGCAGTACTTC. This rearrangement joins TRBV18 to TRBJ2-7; D possibly corresponds to TRBD2 (7 bases). The CDR3 spans 15 residues. V was shortened by 3 bases and J by 5 bases, with 17 bases between the two germline ends. CDR1 is KGHSH and CDR2 is LQKENI in the germline V gene.

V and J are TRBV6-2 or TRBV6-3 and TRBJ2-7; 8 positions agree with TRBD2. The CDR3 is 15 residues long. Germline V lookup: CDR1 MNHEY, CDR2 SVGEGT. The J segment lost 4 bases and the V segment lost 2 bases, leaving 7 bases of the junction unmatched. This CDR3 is CASSYQPGLAYEQYF. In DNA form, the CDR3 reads TGTGCCAGCAGTTACCAACCCGGACTAGCTTACGAGCAGTACTTC.

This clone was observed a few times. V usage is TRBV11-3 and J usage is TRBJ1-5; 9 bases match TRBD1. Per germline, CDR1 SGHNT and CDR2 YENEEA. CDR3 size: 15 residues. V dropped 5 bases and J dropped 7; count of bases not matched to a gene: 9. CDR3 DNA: TGTGCCAGCAGCCAGGGACAGGGCGTCGGCCAGCCCCAGCATTTT. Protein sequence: CASSQGQGVGQPQHF.

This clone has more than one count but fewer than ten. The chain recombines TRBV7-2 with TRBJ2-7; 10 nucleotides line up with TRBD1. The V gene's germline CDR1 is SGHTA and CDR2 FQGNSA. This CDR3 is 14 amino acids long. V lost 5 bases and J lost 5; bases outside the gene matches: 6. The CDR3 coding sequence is TGTGCCAGCAGCCCAGACAGGGGGCGCAACGAGCAGTACTTC. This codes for CASSPDRGRNEQYF. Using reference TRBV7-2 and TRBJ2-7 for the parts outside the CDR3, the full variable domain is GAGVSQSPSNKVTEKGKDVELRCDPISGHTALYWYRQSLGQGLEFLIYFQGNSAPDKSGLPSDRFSAERTGGSVSTLTIQRTQQEDSAVYLCASSPDRGRNEQYFGPGTRLTVT.

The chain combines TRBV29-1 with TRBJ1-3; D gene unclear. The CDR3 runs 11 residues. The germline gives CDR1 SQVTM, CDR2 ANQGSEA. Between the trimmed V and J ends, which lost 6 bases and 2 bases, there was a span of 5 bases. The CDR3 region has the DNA TGCAGCGTGGGGACTGGAAACACCATATATTTT. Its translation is CSVGTGNTIYF. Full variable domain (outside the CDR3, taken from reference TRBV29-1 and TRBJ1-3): SAVISQKPSRDICQRGTSLTIQCQVDSQVTMMFWYRQQPGQSLTLIATANQGSEATYESGFVIDKFPISRPNLTFSTLTVSNMSPEDSSIYLCSVGTGNTIYFGEGSWLTVV.

The CDR3 spells CATSDPKRQSSYEQYF. CDR3 bases: TGTGCCACCAGTGATCCCAAAAGACAGAGCTCCTACGAGCAGTACTTC. V and J are TRBV24-1 and TRBJ2-7; weak D call: TRBD1 (5 bases). The CDR3 has 16 amino acids. The V gene's germline CDR1 is KGHDR and CDR2 SFDVKD. V gave up 3 bases and J gave up 0 bases, with 14 bases separating them.

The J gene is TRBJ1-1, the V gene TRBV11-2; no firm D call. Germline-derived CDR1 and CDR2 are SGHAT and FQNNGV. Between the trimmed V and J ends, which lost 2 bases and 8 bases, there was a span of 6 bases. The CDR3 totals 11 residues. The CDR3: CASSLNREAFF. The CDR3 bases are TGTGCCAGCAGCTTAAATAGGGAAGCTTTCTTT.

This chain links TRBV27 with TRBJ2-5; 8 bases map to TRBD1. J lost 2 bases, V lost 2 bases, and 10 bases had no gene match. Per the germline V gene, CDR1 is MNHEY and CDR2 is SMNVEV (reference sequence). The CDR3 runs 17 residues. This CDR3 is CASSLRPVGTGQETQYF. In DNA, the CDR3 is TGTGCCAGCAGTTTAAGGCCCGTCGGGACAGGACAAGAGACCCAGTACTTC.

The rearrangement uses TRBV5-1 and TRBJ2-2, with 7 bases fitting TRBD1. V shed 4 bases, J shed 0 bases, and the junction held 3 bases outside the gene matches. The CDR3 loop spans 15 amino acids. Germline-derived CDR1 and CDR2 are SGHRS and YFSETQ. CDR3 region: CASSTGTANTGELFF. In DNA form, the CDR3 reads TGCGCCAGCAGCACTGGGACAGCGAACACCGGGGAGCTGTTTTTT.

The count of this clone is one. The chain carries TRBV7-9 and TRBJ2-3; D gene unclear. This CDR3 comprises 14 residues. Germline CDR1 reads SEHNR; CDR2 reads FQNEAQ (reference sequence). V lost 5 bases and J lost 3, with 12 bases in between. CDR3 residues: CASSPSYTTDTQYF. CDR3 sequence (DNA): TGTGCCAGCAGCCCGTCATATACGACAGATACGCAGTATTTT.

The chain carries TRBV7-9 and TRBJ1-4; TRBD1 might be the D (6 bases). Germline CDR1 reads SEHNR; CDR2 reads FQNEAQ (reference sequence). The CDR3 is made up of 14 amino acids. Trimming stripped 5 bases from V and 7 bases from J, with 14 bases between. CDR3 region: CASSGRGTLEKLFF. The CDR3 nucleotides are TGTGCCAGCAGCGGAAGAGGGACACTTGAAAAACTGTTTTTT. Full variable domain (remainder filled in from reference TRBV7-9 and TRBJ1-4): DTGVSQNPRHKITKRGQNVTFRCDPISEHNRLYWYRQTLGQGPEFLTYFQNEAQLEKSRLLSDRFSAERPKGSFSTLEIQRTEQGDSAMYLCASSGRGTLEKLFFGSGTQLSVL.

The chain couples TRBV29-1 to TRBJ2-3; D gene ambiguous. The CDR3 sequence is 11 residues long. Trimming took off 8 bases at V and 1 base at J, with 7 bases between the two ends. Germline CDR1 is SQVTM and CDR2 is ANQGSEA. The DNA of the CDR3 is TGCAGCATTAGAGGCACAGATACGCAGTATTTT. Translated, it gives CSIRGTDTQYF.